This T cell receptor beta chain is from a study of CD8 T cells in ankylosing spondylitis (dated by TCRdb to between 2016 and 2019). Regarding the study in general: T cell receptor beta repertoires were profiled in healthy donors and ankylosing spondylitis patients so that disease-linked TCR variants could be found. The full study cohort comprised around 25 ankylosing spondylitis patients and around 100 healthy donors. Samples of peripheral blood were taken, and for ankylosing spondylitis patients, synovial fluid was collected as well.

Spanning cysteine to phenylalanine, the CDR3 consists of 13 amino acids. Here the CDR3 DNA is all that survives: 39 bases in frame from base 1. The V and J ends are trimmed by 1 base and 4 bases, leaving 10 bases between them. CDR1 and CDR2 are drawn from the germline V gene (reference sequence): DFQATT, SNEGSKA. Concerning this clonotype: The target of this receptor is not known. Per-base quality was not reported, and no clone a single base away is much larger than it.

The paper as a whole reports these results and caveats: Significant enrichment of the disease-linked clones was reported in matched synovial fluid samples from ankylosing spondylitis patients. Some of the motif variants had been reported before in the synovial fluid and blood of reactive arthritis patients, a finding that suggests common disease-initiation mechanisms. A CD8+ phenotype was shown by the disease-linked clones, which were found at relatively low frequencies in peripheral blood. Blood from ankylosing spondylitis patients appeared to be characterized by a TCR beta motif composed of eight highly homologous amino acid variants.

Synovial fluid samples were matched to blood samples from the same ankylosing spondylitis patients. Sequencing took place on an Illumina HiSeq 2500. TCR beta libraries were prepared by quantitative 5'-RACE with molecular barcodes. On the study's bioinformatics: To identify disease-linked TCR variants, a new computational method was used, one built on a probabilistic model of VDJ rearrangement. TCRdb handled the public reads itself, with Q25 trimming in fastp and clone calling in MiXCR, and kept productive beta chains. For every CDR3 protein sequence, its rows merge into one entry that carries the most common genes and DNA. Here the V and J calls rest on TCRdb's processing, not on the authors' analysis. Counted in this sample were some 140,000 distinct CDR3 sequences; more than 7% of them appeared once. The ten largest clones capture 7.3% of the sample.

What was sequenced was synovial fluid, either unsorted or a sorted T cell fraction (not recorded which). The chain couples TRBV20-1 to TRBJ1-1, with no confidently assigned D gene. This TCR was sampled from a male donor with ankylosing spondylitis. The sequenced DNA: TGCAGTGCTAGAGCCCAGCTTACCACTGAAGCTTTCTTT. Translation gives CSARAQLTTEAFF.